This is a list of T cell receptor beta chains from one sample in a study of esophageal squamous cell carcinoma under preoperative chemotherapy. TCRdb fed the PCR reads into MiXCR, producing one record per CDR3 protein. The sample has 34,000 or so distinct CDR3 sequences, around 49% seen once. Sampling was conducted from a patient given preoperative chemotherapy. The receptors shown here come from a human donor with esophageal squamous cell carcinoma. The donor label of this sample is uncertain. CDR3s include the opening cysteine and the closing phenylalanine or tryptophan. D genes are given only for firm matches. Clone size is stated in some rows and not others, as once, few, many or a class when expanded.

J: TRBJ2-5
D: TRBD2
length: 18
V: TRBV18
size: few
DNA: TGTGCCAGCTCACCAATCCCTAGCGGGGGGGCGATAGAAGAGACCCAGTACTTC
CDR3: CASSPIPSGGAIEETQYF

J: TRBJ2-5
D: NA
length: 14
V: TRBV7-2
size: NA
DNA: TGTGCCAGCAGCGGGGAGCGTGGCACAGATACCCAGTACTTC
CDR3: CASSGERGTDTQYF

J: TRBJ2-2
D: TRBD2
length: 15
V: TRBV7-2
size: NA
DNA: TGTGCCAGCAGCTTATTAACAGCGGGGTCCGGGGAGCTGTTTTTT
CDR3: CASSLLTAGSGELFF

J: TRBJ2-5
D: TRBD2
length: 14
V: TRBV7-6
size: NA
DNA: TGTGCGAGCAGCTGGGGGGGTGACCCAGAGACCCAGTACTTC
CDR3: CASSWGGDPETQYF

J: TRBJ1-6
D: NA
length: 15
V: TRBV7-2
size: NA
DNA: TGTGCCAGCAGCTTAGGTAGCAGGGGCGATTCACCCCTCCACTTT
CDR3: CASSLGSRGDSPLHF

J: TRBJ2-5
D: TRBD2
length: 16
V: TRBV6-2/TRBV6-3
size: many
DNA: TGTGCCAGCAGCCCGATAGCGGGGGGGGACCAAGAGACCCAGTACTTC
CDR3: CASSPIAGGDQETQYF

J: TRBJ1-3
D: NA
length: 15
V: TRBV7-2
size: NA
DNA: TGTGCCAGCAGCTTAGGTCCAGGGGCGGGAAACACCATATATTTT
CDR3: CASSLGPGAGNTIYF

J: TRBJ2-7
D: TRBD1
length: 15
V: TRBV7-6
size: many
DNA: TGTGCCAGCAGCTCCCCGGGACAGGGCCCCTACGAGCAGTACTTC
CDR3: CASSSPGQGPYEQYF

J: TRBJ2-2
D: NA
length: 15
V: TRBV11-1
size: many
DNA: TGTGCCAGCAGCTTACTTATAGGGTTTACCGGGGAGCTGTTTTTT
CDR3: CASSLLIGFTGELFF

J: TRBJ2-5
D: NA
length: 18
V: TRBV6-1
size: many
DNA: TGTGCCAGCAGTGGGAGAGAGGGGGGGCCGTCGCCCTACAATGAGCAGTACTTC
CDR3: CASSGREGGPSPYNEQYF

J: TRBJ2-1
D: NA
length: 15
V: TRBV6-1
size: NA
DNA: TGTGCCAGCAGTGAAGCGGGCGGGAACCCCTACGAGCAGTTCTTC
CDR3: CASSEAGGNPYEQFF

J: TRBJ1-2
D: NA
length: 13
V: TRBV24-1
size: many
DNA: TGTGCCACCAGTGAGACACCACAGGGTGGCTACACCTTC
CDR3: CATSETPQGGYTF

J: TRBJ2-3
D: NA
length: 16
V: TRBV6-1
size: once
DNA: TGTGCCAGCCGTGTATCGGGGACGTGGGCCAAAAACACGCAGTATTTT
CDR3: CASRVSGTWAKNTQYF

J: TRBJ2-3
D: TRBD2
length: 16
V: TRBV7-8
size: few
DNA: TGTGCCAGCGGGGGCCTAGCGGGGGGGCCCGGTGATACGCAGTACTTT
CDR3: CASGGLAGGPGDTQYF

J: TRBJ1-2
D: NA
length: 13
V: TRBV19
size: few
DNA: TGTGCCAGTACCCCGAATGTTGGCTATGGCTACACCTTC
CDR3: CASTPNVGYGYTF

J: TRBJ1-5
D: TRBD1
length: 16
V: TRBV11-3
size: many
DNA: TGTGCCAGCAGCTTACATTGGGGACAGGGAGGTCAGCCCCAGCATTTT
CDR3: CASSLHWGQGGQPQHF

J: TRBJ2-7
D: TRBD1
length: 13
V: TRBV11-2
size: few
DNA: TGTGCCAGCAGCTTAGCACAGGGGAACGAGCAGTACTTC
CDR3: CASSLAQGNEQYF

J: TRBJ2-7
D: TRBD2
length: 15
V: TRBV12-3/TRBV12-4
size: few
DNA: TGTGCCAGCAGTGCAGGACTAGTTGGCTACAATGAGCAGTACTTC
CDR3: CASSAGLVGYNEQYF

J: TRBJ2-6
D: NA
length: 15
V: TRBV15
size: few
DNA: TGTGCCACCAGCAGAGAGATCTCTGGGGCCAACGTCCTGACTTTC
CDR3: CATSREISGANVLTF

J: TRBJ2-5
D: NA
length: 12
V: TRBV7-9
size: many
DNA: TGTGCCAGCAGCCAAGAAGGGGAGACCCAGTACTTC
CDR3: CASSQEGETQYF

J: TRBJ2-1
D: TRBD2
length: 16
V: TRBV7-3
size: NA
DNA: TGTGCCAGCAGCTCGGGGACTAGCGGGACTAACAATGAGCAGTTCTTC
CDR3: CASSSGTSGTNNEQFF

J: TRBJ2-3
D: NA
length: 17
V: TRBV7-3
size: few
DNA: TGTGCCAGCAGCGTGGAGCTGGGGGGCCGGGATGGAGATACGCAGTATTTT
CDR3: CASSVELGGRDGDTQYF